The entry that follows covers one TCR beta chain sequence. The record originates from a study of blood T cell repertoires in COVID-19. Whole-study context: Specimens from acute and convalescent COVID-19 originated in the United States, Italy and Spain.

The protocol was immunoSEQ multiplex PCR, while the TCRdb copy is restricted to in-frame clones and leaves out a portion. The sample carries about 190,000 clones, over 80% recorded once. This CDR3 comprises 18 residues. V lost 3 bases, J lost 0 bases, and 18 bases lay in between. Germline V gene data show CDR1 as MDHEN and CDR2 as SYDVKM. This clonotype was sampled from a woman aged 40-49 years with acute or convalescent COVID-19. V and J are TRBV28 and TRBJ2-4; the D gene is possibly TRBD2 (5 bases). The source material was peripheral blood. CDR3 nucleotides: TGTGCCAGCAGTTTTCTTTTCAGATCCGGACTAGCCAAAAACATTCAGTACTTC. It yields the protein CASSFLFRSGLAKNIQYF.